This T cell receptor (beta chain) was captured in a study of blood T cell repertoires in COVID-19. Whole-study context: Acute-phase and convalescent COVID-19 samples originated in the United States, Italy and Spain. Sources were T cells, B-cell-depleted T cells, or PBMCs; the material itself was cDNA or gDNA.

Cohorts were assigned according to the clinical history that participants reported. The CDR3 has 13 residues. Germline lookup yields CDR1 DFQATT and CDR2 SNEGSKA (reference sequence). The V end lost 3 bases, the J end lost 7 bases, and 14 bases lay between the germline ends. In the original processing: Estimation of nucleated cell counts was performed using reference gene primer amplification. This table comes from immunoSEQ multiplex PCR, and its TCRdb copy is limited to in-frame clones, with some not included. That table furnishes V, J and clone size, whereas the DNA furnished D and trimming. The profile shows 300,000 to 400,000 clones, under 95% of them singletons.

This chain links TRBV20-1 with TRBJ2-3; D possibly corresponds to TRBD1 (6 bases). Sequencing was done on a sample of PBMCs or T cells enriched from blood (not recorded which). The receptor was isolated from a man aged 60-69 years who had recovered from COVID-19. The chain's CDR3 is CSASTGPGNTQYF. DNA of the CDR3: TGCAGTGCTAGTACAGGGCCTGGGAATACGCAGTATTTT.